This entry lists 24 T cell receptor beta chains sequenced from one sample in a study of blood T cell repertoires in COVID-19. Generated by immunoSEQ multiplex PCR, the TCRdb table keeps only in-frame clones and is missing some. The sample includes 250,000 or so clones, approximately 82% of them seen just once. The sample consisted of peripheral blood. The receptor source for this set is a man aged 30 to 39 who had recovered from COVID-19.

The chain recombines TRBV7-2 with TRBJ2-3; 10 bases align to TRBD1. The CDR3 totals 16 residues. After removal of 0 bases from V and 3 bases from J, the junction contained 3 bases not matched to a gene. The germline V gene encodes CDR1 SGHTA and CDR2 FQGNSA. CDR3 residues: CASSLATGGGTDTQYF. The CDR3 DNA sequence: TGTGCCAGCAGCTTAGCGACAGGGGGCGGAACAGATACGCAGTATTTT.

The V call is TRBV10-3, the J call TRBJ2-7, with a weak D call TRBD2 (6 bases). The CDR3 totals 13 residues. The V gene's germline CDR1 is ENHRY and CDR2 SYGVKD. Trimming cost V 6 bases and J 1 base, with 10 bases left between them. The CDR3 nucleotides read TGTGCCATCAGGAGGGACTCATCCTACGAGCAGTACGTC. Translation gives CAIRRDSSYEQYV.

The rearrangement joins TRBV3-1 (or the pseudogene TRBV3-2) to TRBJ2-2; 10 bases agree with TRBD1. CDR1 and CDR2 from the germline V gene are LGHDT and YNNKEL (reference sequence). Unmatched junction bases numbered 8, after V lost 4 bases and J lost 6 bases. This CDR3 is 16 amino acids long. The CDR3 region is CASSRSDRGLPGELFF. The DNA for the CDR3 is TGTGCCAGCAGCCGCAGTGACAGGGGGCTCCCCGGGGAGCTGTTTTTT.

The chain carries TRBV5-6 and TRBJ2-2; 7 bases map to TRBD2. This CDR3 comprises 14 residues. Germline trimming cut 2 bases from V and 3 bases from J; bases unmatched to any gene: 1. Germline assignment: CDR1 SGHDT and CDR2 YYEEEE. The CDR3 loop reads CASSFGLDTGELFF. The CDR3 nucleotides are TGTGCCAGCAGCTTTGGACTAGACACCGGGGAGCTGTTTTTT.

This rearrangement joins TRBV5-1 to TRBJ1-2; D may be TRBD1 (6 bases). CDR3 size: 12 residues. Looked up from germline, CDR1 is SGHRS and CDR2 is YFSETQ. V gave up 4 bases and J gave up 9 bases, with 13 bases separating them. The CDR3 region has the DNA TGCGCCAGCAGCCCCGGACAGCCGAGCTACACCTTC. Residues: CASSPGQPSYTF.

The chain has TRBV18 and TRBJ1-1; D is perhaps TRBD1 (6 bases). There are 18 residues in the CDR3. Germline values: CDR1 KGHSH, CDR2 LQKENI. V was cut by 3 bases and J by 0 bases, with 20 bases left in between. The CDR3 DNA reads TGTGCCAGCTCACCCGGGGGGCCTCGGGTCGGGGTGAACACTGAAGCTTTCTTT. Protein product: CASSPGGPRVGVNTEAFF.

In this sample, this clone turned up once. Other DNA sequences of this sample code for an identical CDR3. The chain has TRBV18 and TRBJ2-7; 8 nucleotides align to TRBD1. Germline V gene sequence: CDR1 KGHSH, CDR2 LQKENI. This CDR3 is 15 amino acids long. Losses at the gene ends were 3 bases for V and 1 base for J; bases not matched to a gene: 5. Here the CDR3 reads CASSPGTGLSYEQYV. The CDR3 nucleotides are TGTGCCAGCTCACCGGGGACAGGTCTTTCCTACGAGCAGTACGTC.

The chain joins TRBV28 to TRBJ2-2, with 7 nucleotides matching TRBD2. Germline V CDR1 and CDR2: MDHEN, SYDVKM. Losses at the gene ends were 5 bases for V and 5 bases for J; bases not matched to a gene: 17. The CDR3 length is 18 residues. The CDR3 coding sequence is TGTGCCAGCAGTACCACCGAATCGGGACTAAGCACAACCGGGGAGCTGTTTTTT. Its translation is CASSTTESGLSTTGELFF.

V is TRBV29-1 and J is TRBJ1-1; 8 nucleotides match TRBD1. The CDR3 has 12 residues. Germline V gene sequence: CDR1 SQVTM, CDR2 ANQGSEA. Trimming took 5 bases from V and 2 from J; bases not matched to a gene: 1. The CDR3 region has the DNA TGCAGCGTTACAGGGGGTAACACTGAAGCTTTCTTT. It codes for CSVTGGNTEAFF.

The V and J genes are TRBV10-1 and TRBJ2-3; 8 bases are a match to TRBD2. The length of the CDR3 is 17 residues. CDR1 is WNHNN, CDR2 SYGVQD, per germline (reference sequence). Unmatched junction bases numbered 8, after V lost 0 bases and J lost 3 bases. The CDR3 bases are TGCGCCAGCAGTGAGTCGTACGGGGGGGGAACTACAGATACGCAGTATTTT. Its protein is CASSESYGGGTTDTQYF.

The chain couples TRBV7-9 to TRBJ1-4; 9 positions agree with TRBD1. Trimming cost V 6 bases and J 0 bases; bases outside gene matches: 14. There are 19 residues in the CDR3. The germline gives CDR1 SEHNR, CDR2 FQNEAQ (reference sequence). CDR3 DNA sequence: TGTGCCAGCAGTTCCCGGGACAGGGACTTCCGTGCAACTAATGAAAAACTGTTTTTT. It codes for CASSSRDRDFRATNEKLFF.

The gene calls are TRBV6-1 and TRBJ2-3; a possible D gene is TRBD1 (5 bases). The CDR3 consists of 14 residues. In germline, CDR1 is MNHNS, CDR2 SASEGT. The germline V and J ends were trimmed by 3 bases and 5 bases, with 12 bases remaining between them. The CDR3 loop reads CASSDAREGDTQYF. For the CDR3, the DNA is TGTGCCAGCAGTGACGCCAGGGAAGGAGATACGCAGTATTTT.

The chain carries TRBV6-6 and TRBJ1-1; TRBD1 agrees at 7 bases. Germline trimming cut 6 bases from V and 1 base from J; bases unmatched to any gene: 8. Germline lookup yields CDR1 MNHNY and CDR2 SVGAGI (reference sequence). This CDR3 contains 15 residues. The CDR3 bases are TGTGCCAGCAGCTCAACCCGACAGGGGAACACTGAAGCTTTCTTT. Amino acid sequence: CASSSTRQGNTEAFF.

The DNA for the CDR3 is TGTGCCAGCAGTGAAACAGGGCAGCCCTCTGGAAACACCATATATTTT. Translated: CASSETGQPSGNTIYF. This sequence joins TRBV2 and TRBJ1-3; tentatively, D is TRBD1 (6 bases). The CDR3 consists of 16 residues. CDR1 is SNHLY and CDR2 is FYNNEI in the germline V gene. V shed 2 bases and J shed 0 bases, with 11 bases lying between them.

CDR3 sequence (DNA): TGTGCCAGCAGCTTCCTACAGGGCTCCTACAATGAGCAGTTCTTC. It encodes CASSFLQGSYNEQFF. The V call is TRBV5-4, the J call TRBJ2-1, with D possibly being TRBD1 (6 bases). CDR1 SGHNT and CDR2 YYREEE come from the germline V gene (reference sequence). The CDR3 totals 15 residues. The ends were cut back, 2 bases at V and 0 bases at J, with 9 bases in the middle.

Worth noting for this clone: The sample carries other DNA sequences with the same CDR3. The chain's CDR3 is CASSLVATNYGYTF. In DNA, the CDR3 is TGTGCCAGCAGCTTGGTGGCGACAAACTATGGCTACACCTTC. This chain connects TRBV5-6 to TRBJ1-2; D ambiguous. The germline CDR1 and CDR2 sequences are SGHDT and YYEEEE. This CDR3 is 14 amino acids long. The V gene lost 0 bases and the J gene lost 2 bases, with 8 bases spanning the gap.

This chain uses TRBV5-5 with TRBJ2-2; 12 bases match TRBD2. J gave up 5 bases and V 2 bases, and 10 bases lay outside the gene matches. The CDR3 has 18 amino acids. The germline V gene encodes CDR1 SGHKS and CDR2 YYEKEE (reference sequence). The CDR3 reads CASSFTASGGAGTGELFF. The CDR3 bases are TGTGCCAGCAGCTTTACGGCTAGCGGGGGGGCCGGGACCGGGGAGCTGTTTTTT.

This clone appeared once. The chain is built from TRBV11-1 and TRBJ2-4, with D perhaps matching TRBD2 (6 bases). This CDR3 is built from 15 residues. Germline-derived CDR1 and CDR2 are SGHAT and FQDESV (reference sequence). Trimming stripped 3 bases from V and 3 bases from J, with 12 bases between. The CDR3 reads CASSLGDSDKNIQYF. CDR3 DNA: TGTGCCAGCAGCTTGGGGGACTCTGACAAAAACATTCAGTACTTC.

The V call is TRBV5-4, the J call TRBJ2-5; tentatively, D is TRBD2 (5 bases). The germline V gene encodes CDR1 SGHNT and CDR2 YYREEE (reference sequence). The CDR3 loop spans 15 amino acids. Between the trimmed V and J ends, which lost 1 base and 2 bases, there was a span of 12 bases. The CDR3 region is CASSLRGSGQETQYF. The CDR3 DNA reads as TGTGCCAGCAGCTTGAGAGGCAGCGGACAAGAGACCCAGTACTTC.

This chain links TRBV7-9 with TRBJ2-7; weak D call: TRBD1 (6 bases). There are 14 residues in the CDR3. Germline V gene sequence: CDR1 SEHNR, CDR2 FQNEAQ (reference sequence). V was pared by 4 bases and J by 1 base, with 11 bases between. CDR3 coding DNA: TGTGCCAGCAGCTCAGGGGCAGCATCCTACGAGCAGTACTTC. It is translated as CASSSGAASYEQYF.

CDR3 region: CSVDRGRETQYF. CDR3 nucleotide sequence: TGCAGCGTTGATCGGGGAAGGGAGACCCAGTACTTC. This rearrangement joins TRBV29-1 to TRBJ2-5; D is perhaps TRBD2 (5 bases). This CDR3 has 12 amino acids. Looked up from germline, CDR1 is SQVTM and CDR2 is ANQGSEA. Trimming pared 3 bases from V and 5 bases from J, leaving 10 bases between.

As to this clone: The sample carries other DNA sequences with the same CDR3. The chain recombines TRBV7-3 with TRBJ2-3; no clear D gene. V was trimmed by 2 bases and J by 0 bases, leaving 9 bases between them. The CDR3 totals 15 residues. Germline loops: CDR1 SGHTA, CDR2 FQGTGA. The CDR3 nucleotides read TGTGCCAGCAGCTTACTGACAACTAGCACAGATACGCAGTATTTT. Its protein is CASSLLTTSTDTQYF.

The chain carries TRBV7-9 and TRBJ1-5; 7 bases line up with TRBD1. V shed 2 bases, J shed 7 bases, and the junction held 8 bases outside the gene matches. The CDR3 has 15 residues. Germline CDR1 and CDR2: SEHNR and FQNEAQ (reference sequence). CDR3 amino acids: CASSLSRQGSQPQHF. CDR3 DNA sequence: TGTGCCAGCAGCTTAAGCAGACAGGGTAGCCAGCCCCAGCATTTT.

The chain combines TRBV5-1 with TRBJ1-1; D is unresolved. Deletions cut 4 bases from V and 2 bases from J, with 12 bases between. Germline V lookup: CDR1 SGHRS, CDR2 YFSETQ. The CDR3 is made up of 14 amino acids. CDR3 region: CASSTQSFNTEAFF. The CDR3 DNA is TGCGCCAGCAGCACACAGAGTTTTAACACTGAAGCTTTCTTT.